These 9 T cell receptor beta chains were all obtained from the same sample, sequenced in a study of T cell responses to AZD1222 COVID-19 vaccine. Sequenced by immunoSEQ multiplex PCR; TCRdb stores in-frame clones only, minus some. This table has tens of thousands of clones, 80% to 90% appearing once. Material: peripheral blood, obtained on day 0 of AZD1222 vaccination. Receptor source: an adult in good health.

The chain has TRBV7-9 and TRBJ1-1; D is undetermined. The germline V and J ends were trimmed by 2 bases and 7 bases, with 14 bases remaining between them. CDR3 length: 14 amino acids. Germline V gives CDR1 SEHNR, CDR2 FQNEAQ (reference sequence). As DNA, the CDR3 is TGTGCCAGCAGCTTAAGGGCCACCGGGAGTGAAGCTTTCTTT. This gives the protein CASSLRATGSEAFF.

This rearrangement joins TRBV4-2 to TRBJ1-2, with 10 bases identical to TRBD1. The germline V gene has CDR1 LGHNA and CDR2 YNFKEQ. The length of the CDR3 is 16 residues. Unmatched junction bases numbered 9, after V lost 2 bases and J lost 6 bases. The CDR3: CASSQTGTGVYHGYTF. The CDR3 DNA reads TGTGCCAGCAGCCAAACCGGGACAGGGGTATATCATGGCTACACCTTC.

The chain joins TRBV6-6 to TRBJ2-4; D is ambiguous. This CDR3 is built from 15 residues. Trimming left V 8 bases short and J 0 bases short, with 14 bases between. Germline CDR1 and CDR2: MNHNY and SVGAGI (reference sequence). The CDR3 coding sequence is TGTGCCAGCTCCCAAGTCGCTACAGCCAAAAACATTCAGTACTTC. It yields the protein CASSQVATAKNIQYF.

This chain uses TRBV12-3 or TRBV12-4 with TRBJ1-2; D is undetermined. Trimming took 6 bases from V and 3 from J, leaving 11 bases between them. The CDR3 runs 13 residues. CDR3 loop: CASSETPDYGYTF. The CDR3, as DNA: TGTGCCAGCAGCGAGACTCCGGACTATGGCTACACCTTC.

The V gene is TRBV27, the J gene TRBJ1-2, with 9 bases that match TRBD1. V gave up 3 bases and J gave up 3 bases; unmatched junction bases: 8. The CDR3 runs 16 residues. Germline V gene data show CDR1 as MNHEY and CDR2 as SMNVEV (reference sequence). CDR3 coding DNA: TGTGCCAGCAGTTTCGGGGGACAGGGCCGGGACTATGGCTACACCTTC. Translating it yields CASSFGGQGRDYGYTF.

This chain links TRBV11-2 with TRBJ1-4; the match to TRBD1 covers 9 bases. The CDR3 consists of 15 residues. CDR1 and CDR2 from the germline V gene are SGHAT and FQNNGV. V lost 4 bases to trimming and J lost 7 bases; unmatched junction nucleotides: 7. The CDR3 reads CASSSTGGVGEKLFF. For the CDR3, the DNA is TGTGCCAGCAGCTCCACAGGGGGCGTGGGTGAAAAACTGTTTTTT.

J is TRBJ1-2 and V is TRBV3-1 (or the pseudogene TRBV3-2); no firm D call. Per the germline V gene, CDR1 is LGHDT and CDR2 is YNNKEL (reference sequence). V shed 3 bases and J shed 7 bases, with 12 bases lying between them. This CDR3 is built from 13 residues. CDR3 coding DNA: TGTGCCAGCAGCCACGGGCCAACGAGTGGCTACACCTTC. This sequence encodes CASSHGPTSGYTF.

The chain joins TRBV12-3 or TRBV12-4 to TRBJ2-7; D may be TRBD1 (6 bases). This CDR3 is built from 13 residues. V was clipped by 6 bases and J by 4 bases, with 13 bases between them. The CDR3 DNA reads TGTGCCAGCAGGAAACAGGGTCCTTACGAGCAGTACTTC. This encodes CASRKQGPYEQYF.

The gene calls are TRBV7-8 and TRBJ1-5; the match to TRBD1 covers 8 bases. V gave up 5 bases and J gave up 0 bases; unmatched junction bases: 15. Germline CDR1 and CDR2: SGHVS and FQNEAQ. The length of the CDR3 is 19 residues. The chain's CDR3 is CASSERGQGASTSNQPQHF. DNA for the CDR3: TGTGCCAGCAGCGAAAGGGGCCAGGGGGCTAGTACTAGCAATCAGCCCCAGCATTTT.